The T cell receptor beta chain under discussion was sequenced for a study of blood T cell repertoires in COVID-19. Study information: Sites across the United States, Italy and Spain contributed samples from acute and convalescent COVID-19. T cells, B-cell-depleted T cells, or PBMCs provided the cDNA or gDNA that served as material.

Per germline, CDR1 MNHEY and CDR2 SMNVEV (reference sequence). V lost 5 bases and J lost 9; bases outside the gene matches: 10. The CDR3 extends over 15 amino acids. The authors' processing: Amplification with reference gene primers provided the estimates of nucleated cell counts. Sequencing used immunoSEQ multiplex PCR; TCRdb keeps in-frame clones, though not all of them. The DNA gave D and trimming, while V, J and clone size come from that table. Here the sample spans 150,000 to 200,000 clones, roughly 85% being singletons. This sequence originates from a woman aged 55-70 years with acute or convalescent COVID-19. The rearrangement links TRBV27 to TRBJ2-1, with 10 bases aligning to TRBD2. What was sequenced was peripheral blood. CDR3 nucleotide sequence: TGTGCCAGCAGTCCTGCTAGCGGGAGCGTGGGTGAGCAGTTCTTC. Residues: CASSPASGSVGEQFF.